Listed below are T cell receptor beta chains from one sample, sequenced in a study of long-term antiretroviral therapy in people with HIV. Generated by immunoSEQ multiplex PCR, the TCRdb table keeps only in-frame clones and is missing some. The table records roughly 13,000 clones, over 75% of them present only once. This specimen consisted of unsorted PBMCs, obtained 1.3 years after starting antiretroviral therapy. The receptor set was obtained from a young woman with HIV. The CDR3 runs from the conserved cysteine through the conserved F or W. The order of the fields is V gene, clone size, D gene, J gene, CDR3 length, CDR3 protein, CDR3 DNA. A D gene is named only where the DNA matches it firmly. Not all rows give a size; the values are once, few, many and, for expanded clones, a class.

V: TRBV6-4; size: medium-sized; D: TRBD2; J: TRBJ2-2; length: 17; CDR3: CASSQGLAGRRFGELFF; DNA: TGTGCCAGCAGCCAGGGACTAGCGGGAAGACGTTTCGGGGAGCTGTTTTTT
V: TRBV7-9; size: .; D: .; J: TRBJ1-5; length: 14; CDR3: CASSLGGDNQPQHF; DNA: TGTGCCAGCAGCTTAGGGGGGGACAATCAGCCCCAGCATTTT
V: TRBV11-2; size: .; D: .; J: TRBJ2-4; length: 14; CDR3: CASTRGSEENIQYF; DNA: TGTGCCAGCACCCGGGGCTCTGAAGAAAACATTCAGTACTTC
V: TRBV30; size: few; D: .; J: TRBJ1-1; length: 13; CDR3: CAWTGNQRAEAFF; DNA: TGTGCCTGGACGGGAAACCAGCGCGCTGAAGCTTTCTTT
V: TRBV27; size: .; D: .; J: TRBJ2-7; length: 15; CDR3: CASSLQGAQDYEQYF; DNA: TGTGCCAGCAGTTTACAGGGAGCCCAGGACTACGAGCAGTACTTC
V: TRBV23-1; size: .; D: TRBD2; J: TRBJ2-7; length: 16; CDR3: CASSQSEERESNEQYF; DNA: TGCGCCAGCAGTCAATCTGAGGAGCGGGAGTCGAACGAGCAGTACTTC
V: TRBV28; size: .; D: .; J: TRBJ2-2; length: 13; CDR3: CASLPTGTGELFF; DNA: TGTGCCAGCTTACCCACGGGGACCGGGGAGCTGTTTTTT
V: TRBV9; size: .; D: TRBD2; J: TRBJ2-3; length: 15; CDR3: CASSVGVGGPDTQYF; DNA: TGTGCCAGCAGCGTAGGTGTGGGAGGGCCCGATACGCAGTATTTT
V: TRBV4-3; size: .; D: .; J: TRBJ2-1; length: 15; CDR3: CASSQETTGLNEQFF; DNA: TGCGCCAGCAGCCAAGAGACAACAGGGCTCAATGAGCAGTTCTTC
V: TRBV29-1; size: .; D: .; J: TRBJ2-3; length: 16; CDR3: CSVEDWTDSSTDTQYF; DNA: TGCAGCGTTGAAGATTGGACAGATTCTAGCACAGATACGCAGTATTTT
V: TRBV18; size: .; D: TRBD2; J: TRBJ2-7; length: 18; CDR3: CASSPSLAGVVGVSEQYF; DNA: TGTGCCAGCTCACCGTCCCTAGCGGGAGTGGTAGGAGTATCCGAGCAGTACTTC
V: TRBV2; size: .; D: .; J: TRBJ2-7; length: 12; CDR3: CASSETGDEQYF; DNA: TGTGCCAGCAGTGAGACGGGGGACGAGCAGTACTTC
V: TRBV4-3; size: .; D: TRBD1; J: TRBJ1-1; length: 17; CDR3: CASSQAGTGGESTEAFF; DNA: TGCGCCAGCAGCCAAGCAGGGACAGGGGGGGAAAGCACTGAAGCTTTCTTT
V: TRBV5-1; size: .; D: TRBD1; J: TRBJ1-4; length: 13; CDR3: CASATGAQGKLFF; DNA: TGCGCCAGCGCCACAGGGGCCCAGGGAAAACTGTTTTTT
V: TRBV4-3; size: .; D: .; J: TRBJ2-1; length: 16; CDR3: CASSQDSGGYLAEQFF; DNA: TGCGCCAGCAGCCAAGACTCAGGCGGTTATCTGGCTGAGCAGTTCTTC
V: TRBV28; size: .; D: TRBD2; J: TRBJ2-2; length: 14; CDR3: CAVQGLAVTGELFF; DNA: TGTGCGGTCCAGGGACTAGCGGTCACCGGGGAGCTGTTTTTT
V: TRBV11-2; size: once; D: TRBD2; J: TRBJ2-4; length: 17; CDR3: CASSLVARGGKKHIQYF; DNA: TGTGCCAGCAGCTTAGTCGCTCGGGGGGGCAAGAAACACATTCAGTACTTC
V: TRBV9; size: .; D: .; J: TRBJ2-7; length: 15; CDR3: CASSVGAETTYEQYF; DNA: TGTGCCAGCAGCGTGGGGGCCGAGACAACCTACGAGCAGTACTTC
V: TRBV5-4; size: .; D: .; J: TRBJ1-1; length: 15; CDR3: CASSSGEGVNTEAFF; DNA: TGTGCCAGCAGCTCAGGGGAGGGGGTGAACACTGAAGCTTTCTTT
V: TRBV5-4; size: .; D: .; J: TRBJ1-1; length: 16; CDR3: CASSAEGSALNTEAFF; DNA: TGTGCCAGCAGCGCGGAGGGATCGGCATTGAACACTGAAGCTTTCTTT
V: TRBV6-5; size: .; D: .; J: TRBJ1-4; length: 16; CDR3: CASSYSRIWSHEKLFF; DNA: TGTGCCAGCAGTTACTCGCGAATTTGGAGCCATGAAAAACTGTTTTTT
V: TRBV7-9; size: few; D: .; J: TRBJ1-2; length: 12; CDR3: CASRLDSYGYTF; DNA: TGTGCCAGCAGATTGGACAGCTATGGCTACACCTTC
V: TRBV18; size: .; D: .; J: TRBJ1-2; length: 13; CDR3: CASSPGVRDGYTF; DNA: TGTGCCAGCTCACCAGGGGTGAGGGACGGCTACACCTTC